Below, 5 T cell receptor beta chains from the same sample are listed, as sequenced in a study of tumor-infiltrating lymphocytes in primary liver carcinoma. Each 20-30 mg portion of unsorted bulk tissue served as the source for co-extraction of RNA and DNA. The template, about 500 ng total RNA, yielded TCR beta cDNA made with a constant-region primer. It was through three nested multiplex PCR rounds of slightly modified ARM-PCR that TCR beta libraries arose. For roughly 11 cycles apiece, the opening two PCR rounds ran with TRBV1-TRBV30 forward primers and a C-beta reverse primer. MiXCR, applied by TCRdb to the multiplex PCR reads, yields one record per CDR3 protein. The sample consists of around 88,000 distinct CDR3 sequences, about 73% of them appearing once. The source material was tumor-adjacent normal liver tissue. These receptors were collected from a man in his forties with primary liver carcinoma and hepatitis B virus infection.

In this sample, this clonotype turned up many times. The chain carries TRBV11-2 and TRBJ2-5, with TRBD1 matching over 7 bases. V was pared by 3 bases and J by 2 bases, with 6 bases of the junction left unmatched. Per germline, CDR1 SGHAT and CDR2 FQNNGV. This CDR3 region has 15 residues. CDR3 bases: TGTGCCAGCAGCTTTGGAGACAGGGCACAAGAGACCCAGTACTTC. Translated: CASSFGDRAQETQYF.

Comment on this clonotype: This likely comes from a read error, as the CDR3 has no conserved phenylalanine or tryptophan at its end. The rearrangement links TRBV11-2 to TRBJ1-1, with a weak D call TRBD1 (5 bases). CDR3 length equals 13 residues. Germline V gives CDR1 SGHAT, CDR2 FQNNGV. V was shortened by 7 bases and J by 5 bases, with 14 bases between the two germline ends. DNA of the CDR3: TGTGCCAGCAACCTCTTGCAGGGAACTGAAGCTTTCTCT. Protein: CASNLLQGTEAFS.

This clonotype was counted a single time. With a much larger clone just one base away, this may be a read error. The J gene is TRBJ2-1, the V gene TRBV7-9, with TRBD2 matching over 8 bases. This CDR3 region has 12 residues. Germline CDR1 is SEHNR and CDR2 is FQNEAQ (reference sequence). V lost 5 bases to trimming and J lost 9 bases; unmatched junction nucleotides: 3. The CDR3 protein is CASSTAGGEQFF. CDR3 coding DNA: TGTGCCAGCAGCACTGCGGGGGGTGAGCAGTTCTTC.

As regards this clonotype: Its ends do not fully match the called genes, so a read error is possible. This chain links TRBV12-3 or TRBV12-4 with TRBJ2-1; D is ambiguous. The CDR3 totals 16 residues. CDR3 nucleotide sequence: TGTGTCAGCAGCCGACCGGGCATTAGGCATGACAATGAGCAGTTCTTC. The encoded protein is CVSSRPGIRHDNEQFF.

Of note for this clonotype: The CDR3 does not close with the conserved phenylalanine or tryptophan, likely indicating a read error. The limits of the CDR3 on the DNA are not certain, so only TCRdb's listed CDR3 is given. The chain uses TRBV11-2 and TRBJ2-1; TRBD2 is taken as the D call from the table, unchecked against the DNA. Per the germline V gene, CDR1 is SGHAT and CDR2 is FQNNGV. The CDR3 numbers 13 amino acids, ends counted. The CDR3 is CASSLDVGAEQLS.